This T cell receptor beta chain is from a study of T cells in women clearing cervical HPV infection. Across the study: Controls' single incident HPV16 infection cleared within 12 months without precancer.

Notes on this clone: The target antigen is unknown.

The study's findings and limits: A classifier using richness and V gene abundances reached an AUC of nearly 0.85.

Genomic DNA, averaging around 1,200 ng per sample, yielded TCR beta CDR3 via immunoSEQ. Method: immunoSEQ multiplex PCR; TCRdb's copy keeps in-frame clones and lacks some. The sample table includes about 30,000 clones. Sequencing was carried out using blood buffy coat. This TCR came from a woman between 18 and 75 years old with a cervical HPV16 infection that either progressed to CIN3+ or cleared (not recorded which).

The CDR3 protein is CASRPLAGVGDEQFF. The covered CDR3 bases are TGTGCCAGCAGGCCCCTAGCGGGAGTGGGGGATGAG. V gene TRBV2 combines with J gene TRBJ2-1; 10 bases align to TRBD2. The read gets to within 3 residues of the CDR3 end, and the germline J gene fills in the rest. The CDR3 is 15 residues long. J lost 8 bases, V lost 6 bases, and 10 bases had no gene match. Germline CDR1 and CDR2: SNHLY and FYNNEI.